A selection of T cell receptor beta chains follows, all from one sample in a study of T cell responses to AZD1222 COVID-19 vaccine. TCRdb's copy holds only in-frame clones and misses some; the assay was immunoSEQ multiplex PCR. The sample consists of over 60,000 clones, around 79% of them appearing once. The specimen was peripheral blood, collected on day 0 of MenACWY control vaccination. These receptors were taken from an adult in good health. The CDR3 runs from the conserved cysteine through the conserved F or W. D genes are given only for firm matches. Expanded clones are given a class, and other clones once, few, many or no size at all.

d_gene	v_gene	j_gene	len	abundance	CDR3nt	CDR3aa
NA	TRBV19	TRBJ1-1	16	NA	TGTGCCAGTAGTATGGGGGGGATGTCGGTAAACACTGAAGCTTTCTTT	CASSMGGMSVNTEAFF
NA	TRBV5-6	TRBJ2-7	16	NA	TGTGCCAGCAGCTTCTCGGGCGGCGTCGGCTCCTACGAGCAGTACTTC	CASSFSGGVGSYEQYF
NA	TRBV2	TRBJ2-1	13	NA	TGTGCCAGCAGTGTTGAGCGTCGGGAAGAGCAGTTCTTC	CASSVERREEQFF
TRBD1	TRBV7-2	TRBJ2-1	15	NA	TGTGCCAGCAGCTTGGACAGGGTACGGGACAATGAGCAGTTCTTC	CASSLDRVRDNEQFF
TRBD2	TRBV28	TRBJ2-1	14	once	TGTGCCAGCACCCTAAGCGGGACCTACAATGAGCAGTTCTTC	CASTLSGTYNEQFF
NA	TRBV7-2	TRBJ2-1	15	NA	TGTGCCAGCAGCTTCCCAGGTGCCCCTAGGAATGAGCAGTTCTTC	CASSFPGAPRNEQFF
NA	TRBV6-5	TRBJ2-5	14	few	TGTGCCAGCAGTTCCAGGGGGACTGGAGAGACCCAGTACTTC	CASSSRGTGETQYF
TRBD1	TRBV5-4	TRBJ1-2	14	NA	TGTGCCAGCAGCGCGGACAGGGCGGGTGGTGGCTACACCTTC	CASSADRAGGGYTF
NA	TRBV12-3/TRBV12-4	TRBJ2-5	13	NA	TGTGCCAGCAGCCTTTCAGGGAGGGAGACCCAGTACTTC	CASSLSGRETQYF
NA	TRBV6-4	TRBJ1-1	13	NA	TGTGCCAGCAGTCAAGAACAGAACACTGAAGCTTTCTTT	CASSQEQNTEAFF
TRBD1	TRBV5-4	TRBJ2-7	16	once	TGTGCCAGCAGCTTGGCGGGGACAGGGGGCTTAGGGGAGCAGTACTTC	CASSLAGTGGLGEQYF
NA	TRBV7-9	TRBJ2-1	13	NA	TGTGCCAGCAGCTTAGGCGCGGGGCCTGAGCAGTTCTTC	CASSLGAGPEQFF
NA	TRBV7-9	TRBJ2-2	12	NA	TGTGCCAGCAGCCCGGACGTCGGGGAGCTGTTTTTT	CASSPDVGELFF
TRBD1	TRBV6-5	TRBJ2-7	14	NA	TGTGCCAGCAGTTACAGGGACAGACCCTACGAGCAGTACTTC	CASSYRDRPYEQYF
NA	TRBV12-3/TRBV12-4	TRBJ1-6	13	NA	TGTGCCAGCAGCGAGAGTACTAATTCACCCCTCCACTTT	CASSESTNSPLHF
TRBD2	TRBV28	TRBJ2-3	15	NA	TGTGCCAGCAGCCGGACTAGCGGGAGGTTAGATACGCAGTATTTT	CASSRTSGRLDTQYF
NA	TRBV7-6	TRBJ2-1	16	NA	TGTGCCAGCAGCTTAGCCGGGGCCAGCTCCTACAATGAGCAGTTCTTC	CASSLAGASSYNEQFF
NA	TRBV6-5	TRBJ1-5	15	NA	TGTGCCACCCCCACGGCGGGTACGAGCAATCAGCCCCAGCATTTT	CATPTAGTSNQPQHF
NA	TRBV7-6	TRBJ2-1	14	once	TGTGCCAGCAGCCTCCGGGGGACGGACAATGAGCAGTTCTTC	CASSLRGTDNEQFF
NA	TRBV10-3	TRBJ1-4	12	NA	TGTGCCATCAGCCCGGAAGGGGAAAAACTGTTTTTT	CAISPEGEKLFF
NA	TRBV28	TRBJ2-2	18	once	TGTGCCAGCAGTTTATTGTCGTGGGCAGGGACCGACACCGGGGAGCTGTTTTTT	CASSLLSWAGTDTGELFF
NA	TRBV27	TRBJ1-3	13	NA	TGTGCCAGCGGGGACATCTCTGGAAACACCATATATTTT	CASGDISGNTIYF
NA	TRBV4-1	TRBJ1-2	16	few	TGCGCCAGCAGCCAAGATTATGCGACAGACCCCTATGGCTACACCTTC	CASSQDYATDPYGYTF
NA	TRBV28	TRBJ1-2	12	NA	TGTGCCAGCCGGGGGTATAACTATGGCTACACCTTC	CASRGYNYGYTF
NA	TRBV30	TRBJ2-2	13	NA	TGTGCCTGGAGTGTAGGCGATACCGGGGAGCTGTTTTTT	CAWSVGDTGELFF
NA	TRBV10-1	TRBJ2-7	13	NA	TGCGCCAGCAGTGAGTGGACAGCATCCGAGCAGTACTTC	CASSEWTASEQYF
TRBD1	TRBV6-5	TRBJ2-2	15	few	TGTGCCAGCACTAGGGACAGGGGAAACACCGGGGAGCTGTTTTTT	CASTRDRGNTGELFF
TRBD1	TRBV19	TRBJ1-6	14	NA	TGTGCCACCAGGGGGAGCTCCTATAATTCACCCCTCCACTTT	CATRGSSYNSPLHF
TRBD1	TRBV2	TRBJ1-2	14	NA	TGTGCCAGCAGTAACCTGGACAGGGGCGGTGGCTACACCTTC	CASSNLDRGGGYTF
NA	TRBV15	TRBJ1-5	13	NA	TGTGCCACCAGCAGAGATCTCCCTCAGCCCCAGCATTTT	CATSRDLPQPQHF
NA	TRBV6-1	TRBJ2-1	16	NA	TGTGCCAGCAGTGCTATCCCGAAGGGAGTACACAATGAGCAGTTCTTC	CASSAIPKGVHNEQFF
NA	TRBV6-5	TRBJ2-7	11	NA	TGTGCCAGCAGTCCTAATAACGAGCAGTACTTC	CASSPNNEQYF
NA	TRBV18	TRBJ2-7	14	NA	TGTGCCAGCTCACCACTAGGTCTAGATACCGAGCAGTACTTC	CASSPLGLDTEQYF
NA	TRBV7-8	TRBJ1-5	13	NA	TGTGCCAGCAGCCCAGCGGGCAATCAGCCCCAGCATTTT	CASSPAGNQPQHF
TRBD1	TRBV5-6	TRBJ1-2	15	NA	TGTGCCAGCAGCTTCGGACAGGGTGGTCACTATGGCTACACCTTC	CASSFGQGGHYGYTF
TRBD1	TRBV27	TRBJ1-1	13	many	TGTGCCAGCAGCAGGGGGATTAACACTGAAGCTTTCTTT	CASSRGINTEAFF
TRBD2	TRBV24-1	TRBJ2-3	15	NA	TGTGCCACCGGAGGGACTGCGGGAGGAACAGATACGCAGTATTTT	CATGGTAGGTDTQYF
NA	TRBV4-1	TRBJ1-4	13	few	TGCGCCAGCAGCCAAGAAGGACATGAAAAACTGTTTTTT	CASSQEGHEKLFF
TRBD1	TRBV7-9	TRBJ1-4	14	NA	TGTGCCAGCAGCTTTCAGGGGGGGAATGAAAAACTGTTTTTT	CASSFQGGNEKLFF
NA	TRBV5-1	TRBJ2-2	16	NA	TGCGCCAGCAGCTTGGAATTACAACGAGGGACCGGGGAGCTGTTTTTT	CASSLELQRGTGELFF
TRBD2	TRBV19	TRBJ2-3	15	NA	TGTGCCAGTGGGTCACTAGCGGGGGGCACAGATACGCAGTATTTT	CASGSLAGGTDTQYF
NA	TRBV10-3	TRBJ1-2	14	NA	TGTGCCATCAGGGCCTCCGACAGTCCCTATGGCTACACCTTC	CAIRASDSPYGYTF
NA	TRBV2	TRBJ1-1	13	NA	TGTGCCAGCAGCTACTTATCCGCCGGTGAAGCTTTCTTT	CASSYLSAGEAFF
TRBD1	TRBV6-5	TRBJ2-7	13	NA	TGTGCCAGCAGCGTGGACAGGGGCTACGAGCAGTACTTC	CASSVDRGYEQYF
TRBD2	TRBV6-6	TRBJ2-1	15	NA	TGTGCCAGCACCGGGGGGACTAGCGTTGACAATGAGCAGTTCTTC	CASTGGTSVDNEQFF
TRBD2	TRBV5-1	TRBJ2-3	15	once	TGCGCCAGCAGCCTTAGCGGGAGGGAGGTTGATACGCAGTATTTT	CASSLSGREVDTQYF
NA	TRBV2	TRBJ2-7	15	NA	TGTGCCAGCAGTGAATCGAGGGGCCCGACCTACGAGCAGTACTTC	CASSESRGPTYEQYF
NA	TRBV4-1	TRBJ2-1	17	NA	TGCGCCAGCAGCCAAGATAGGGGGATTGGGGACGTCCATGAGCAGTTCTTC	CASSQDRGIGDVHEQFF
NA	TRBV11-1	TRBJ2-1	12	NA	TGTGCCAGCAGCTCCTTTGCAGCGGGGCAGTTCTTC	CASSSFAAGQFF
NA	TRBV19	TRBJ1-1	16	NA	TGTGCCAGTAGTATGTTTGGCGGGACGTTAGGCACTGAAGCTTTCTTT	CASSMFGGTLGTEAFF
TRBD2	TRBV11-2	TRBJ2-2	16	NA	TGTGCCAGCAGCTTAGGACTAGCGGGGAACACCGGGGAGCTGTTTTTT	CASSLGLAGNTGELFF
TRBD2	TRBV6-5	TRBJ2-3	15	NA	TGTGCCAGCAGCGAGGACGGGAGGGCCGGAGATACGCAGTATTTT	CASSEDGRAGDTQYF
TRBD1	TRBV19	TRBJ1-2	14	NA	TGTGCCAGCTACAAACAGGGGAGTAACTATGGCTACACCTTC	CASYKQGSNYGYTF
NA	TRBV9	TRBJ2-2	15	NA	TGTGCCAGCAGCCAGACTCACCACAACACCGGGGAGCTGTTTTTT	CASSQTHHNTGELFF
NA	TRBV7-8	TRBJ2-7	16	NA	TGTGCCAGCAGCTCACCTCCTAGTGGCACTGACTACGAGCAGTACTTC	CASSSPPSGTDYEQYF
TRBD2	TRBV28	TRBJ2-1	16	NA	TGTGCCAGCAGTCCTAGCGGGAGGCCCTCCTACAATGAGCAGTTCTTC	CASSPSGRPSYNEQFF